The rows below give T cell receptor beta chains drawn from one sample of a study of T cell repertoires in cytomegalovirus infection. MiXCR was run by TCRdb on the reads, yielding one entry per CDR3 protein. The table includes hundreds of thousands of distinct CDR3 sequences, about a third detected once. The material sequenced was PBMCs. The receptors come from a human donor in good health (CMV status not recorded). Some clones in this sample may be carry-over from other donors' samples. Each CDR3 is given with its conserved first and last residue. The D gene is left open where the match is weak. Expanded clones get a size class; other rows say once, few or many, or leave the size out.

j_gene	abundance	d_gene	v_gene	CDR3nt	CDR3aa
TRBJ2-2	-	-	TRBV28	TGTGCCAGCAGTTCTCCCAGTTTGCCCGGGGAGCTGTTTTTT	CASSSPSLPGELFF
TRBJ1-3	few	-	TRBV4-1	TGCGCCAGCAGCCAAGTAGGGGGGAGCTCTGGAAACACCATATATTTT	CASSQVGGSSGNTIYF
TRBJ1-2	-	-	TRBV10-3	TGTGCCATCAGTGGCTACCTTACTAACTATGGCTACACCTTC	CAISGYLTNYGYTF
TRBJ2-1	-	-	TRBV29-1	TGCAGCGTTGAAAGGGGTCGGAAAAATGAGCAGTTCTTC	CSVERGRKNEQFF
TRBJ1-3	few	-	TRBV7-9	TGTGCCAGCAGCTTCTCAGCACTTGGGGACACCATATATTTT	CASSFSALGDTIYF
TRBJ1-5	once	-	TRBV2	TGTGCCAGCAGTGCGGACCGGGCCGGGAGTCAGCCCCAGCATTTT	CASSADRAGSQPQHF
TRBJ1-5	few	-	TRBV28	TGTGCCAGCAGTTGGGGCAAGGTCCAGCCCCAGCATTTT	CASSWGKVQPQHF
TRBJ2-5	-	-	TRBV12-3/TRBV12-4	TGTGCCAGCAGTTTCTACTCGTACCAAGAGACCCAGTACTTC	CASSFYSYQETQYF
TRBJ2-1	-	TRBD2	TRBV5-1	TGCGCCAGCAGCTTGGATCCGCGGGGGGGCAGGAATGAGCAGTTCTTC	CASSLDPRGGRNEQFF
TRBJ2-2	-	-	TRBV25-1	TGTGCCAGCAGTGAACCGGGGGCGAGAACCGGGGAGCTGTTTTTT	CASSEPGARTGELFF
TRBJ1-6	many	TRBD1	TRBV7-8	TGTGCCAGCAGCTTAGTGGCAGGGGGTTCACCCCTCCACTTT	CASSLVAGGSPLHF
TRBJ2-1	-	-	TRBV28	TGTGCCAGCAGAACCCCGGGGGTTCACTACAATGAGCAGTTCTTC	CASRTPGVHYNEQFF
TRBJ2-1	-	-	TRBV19	TGTGCCAGTACCGACTGGGAAAGCTCCTACAATGAGCAGTTCTTC	CASTDWESSYNEQFF
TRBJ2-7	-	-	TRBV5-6	TGTGCCAGCAGCCTGCCGGAACGGAGCTACGAGCAGTACTTC	CASSLPERSYEQYF
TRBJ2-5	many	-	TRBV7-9	TGTGCCAGCAGGTCCCCGAGTAGGGGGGAGACCCAGTACTTC	CASRSPSRGETQYF
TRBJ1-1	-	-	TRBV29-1	TGCAGCGTTGGAAGGGACACTGAAGCTTTCTTT	CSVGRDTEAFF
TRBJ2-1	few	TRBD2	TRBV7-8	TGTGCCAGCAGCGTTTCCACCAGCGGGAGCTCCTACAATGAGCAGTTCTTC	CASSVSTSGSSYNEQFF
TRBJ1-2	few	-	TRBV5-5	TGTGCCAGCAGCCACACTTCGGGCTTCGGCTACACCTTC	CASSHTSGFGYTF
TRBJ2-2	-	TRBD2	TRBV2	TGTGCCAGCAAGGGACTAGCGGGAGGGAACACCGGGGAGCTGTTTTTT	CASKGLAGGNTGELFF
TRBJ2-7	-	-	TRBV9	TGTGCCAGCAGCGTAGAGGTAGGGTCCTACGAGCAGTACTTC	CASSVEVGSYEQYF
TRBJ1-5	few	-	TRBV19	TGTGCCAGTAGTATCTCCGGGACTCTCAATCAGCCCCAGCATTTT	CASSISGTLNQPQHF
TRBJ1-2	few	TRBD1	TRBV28	TGTGCCATCGGGACAGGGGGCCTCAGCTACACCTTC	CAIGTGGLSYTF
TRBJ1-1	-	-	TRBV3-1	TGTGCCAGCAGCCAATGGGGGGCCCTTGAAGCTTTCTTT	CASSQWGALEAFF
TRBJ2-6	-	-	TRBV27	TGTGCCAGCAGTTTATTTATCCGGACTGGGGCCAACGTCCTGACTTTC	CASSLFIRTGANVLTF
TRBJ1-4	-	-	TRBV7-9	TGTGCCAGCAGCATCCCTCCTAATGAAAAACTGTTTTTT	CASSIPPNEKLFF
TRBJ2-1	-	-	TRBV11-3	TGTGACAGCAGCGTAGTGGACAATGAGCAGTTCTTC	CDSSVVDNEQFF
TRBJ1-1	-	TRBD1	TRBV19	TGCGCCAGCAGCATACAGGGGGGAACTGAAGCTTTCTTT	CASSIQGGTEAFF
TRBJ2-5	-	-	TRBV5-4	TGTGCCAGCAGCACACAGGGAAGGCGGGAGACCCAGTACTTC	CASSTQGRRETQYF
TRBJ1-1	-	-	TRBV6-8	TGTGCCAGCATACTTGGGTGGGTGGGTGAAGCTTTCTTT	CASILGWVGEAFF
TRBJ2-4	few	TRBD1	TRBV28	TGTGCCAGCAGTACGCCAGGGGGCTTAGCCAAAAACATTCAGTACTTC	CASSTPGGLAKNIQYF
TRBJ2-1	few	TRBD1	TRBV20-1	TGCAGTGCTCCGGACAGGGGGAATGAGCAGTTCTTC	CSAPDRGNEQFF
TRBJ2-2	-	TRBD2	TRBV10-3	TGTGCCATCAGGCTAGTAGCGGGAGGCCCTAACACCGGGGAGCTGTTTTTT	CAIRLVAGGPNTGELFF
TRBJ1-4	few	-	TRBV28	TGTGCCAGCACCATACCCCCTCTTGCCAGGGGAACCGAAAAACTGTTTTTT	CASTIPPLARGTEKLFF
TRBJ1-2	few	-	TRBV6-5	TGTGCCAGCAGTTTGGCCCGGGGGTTTACACGTGGCTACACCTTC	CASSLARGFTRGYTF
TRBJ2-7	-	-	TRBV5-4	TGTGCCAGCAGCAACCCAAGTGGGAGCGTCTACGAGCAGTACTTC	CASSNPSGSVYEQYF
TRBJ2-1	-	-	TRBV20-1	TGCAGTGCTCCCGACTACCCCTCCTACAATGAGCAGTTCTTC	CSAPDYPSYNEQFF
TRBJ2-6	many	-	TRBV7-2	TGTGCCAGCAGCTTAGTGTGGGCGGGTGGGGCCAACGTCCTGACTTTC	CASSLVWAGGANVLTF
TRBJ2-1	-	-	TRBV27	TGTGCCAGCAGTTTTGACGGTGGGGGTAATGAGCAGTTCTTC	CASSFDGGGNEQFF
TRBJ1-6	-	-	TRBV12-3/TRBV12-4	TGTGCCAGCAGCCCCCAAGTGATGGCCCTCCACTTT	CASSPQVMALHF
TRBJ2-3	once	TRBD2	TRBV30	TGTGCCTGGAGCCGAGGGCTAGCGGGGGCAGATACGCAGTATTTT	CAWSRGLAGADTQYF
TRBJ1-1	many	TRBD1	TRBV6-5	TGTGCCAGCAGCTTCAGGGGGAGAAGGATGAACACTGAAGCTTTCTTT	CASSFRGRRMNTEAFF
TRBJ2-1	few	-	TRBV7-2	TGTGCCAGCAGCTTAAGTTCGAACAATGAGCAGTTCTTC	CASSLSSNNEQFF
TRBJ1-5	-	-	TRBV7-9	TGTGCCAGCAGCTTAGCCGGCAGGACCGAGATCGATCAGCCCCAGCATTTT	CASSLAGRTEIDQPQHF
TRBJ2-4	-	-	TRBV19	TGTGCCAGTAGTTCGGGAGAACTAGCCAAAAACATTCAGTACTTC	CASSSGELAKNIQYF
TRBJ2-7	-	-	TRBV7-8	TGTGCCAGCAGCTTAGTATGGGTAAGCTCCTACGAGCAGTACTTC	CASSLVWVSSYEQYF
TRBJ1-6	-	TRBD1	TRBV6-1	TGTGCCAGCAGCACGGGACAGGGTATTGATTCACCCCTCCACTTT	CASSTGQGIDSPLHF
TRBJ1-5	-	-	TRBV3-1	TGTGCCAGCAGCCTAGGACACCGGAATCAGCCCCAGCATTTT	CASSLGHRNQPQHF
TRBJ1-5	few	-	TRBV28	TGTGCCAGCAGTTTATTGGCGCTAGCCCAGCATTTT	CASSLLALAQHF
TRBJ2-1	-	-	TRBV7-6	TGTGCCAGCAGCATACTACAGGTGTACAATGAGCAGTTCTTC	CASSILQVYNEQFF
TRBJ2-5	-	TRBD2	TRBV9	TGTGCCAGCAGCGTTGCTAGCGGGGGACAAGAGACCCAGTACTTC	CASSVASGGQETQYF
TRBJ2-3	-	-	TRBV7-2	TGTGCCAGCAGCTTATCAGCAGGGCCAGATACGCAGTATTTT	CASSLSAGPDTQYF
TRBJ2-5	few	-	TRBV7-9	TGTGCCAGCAGCATCCTGGTGGTTTCCCGTGGAGAGACCCAGTACTTC	CASSILVVSRGETQYF
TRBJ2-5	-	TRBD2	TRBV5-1	TGCGCCAGCAGCTTGGCGGCTGGCGGGGGTTCCCAAGAGACCCAGTACTTC	CASSLAAGGGSQETQYF
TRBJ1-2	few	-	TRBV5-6	TGTGCCAGCAGACGAGACCTAAACTATGGCTACACCTTC	CASRRDLNYGYTF
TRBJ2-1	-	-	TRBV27	TGTGCCAGCAGTTTCACACCCCCAGGGTACAATGAGCAGTTCTTC	CASSFTPPGYNEQFF
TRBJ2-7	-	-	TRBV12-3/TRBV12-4	TGTGCCAGCAGTCCGAGACACGAGCAGTACTTC	CASSPRHEQYF
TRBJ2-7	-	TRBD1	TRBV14	TGTGCCAGCAGCGAGACACAGGGGGCTATTGGAGAGCAGTACTTC	CASSETQGAIGEQYF
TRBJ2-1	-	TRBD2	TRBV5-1	TGCGCCAGCAGCTTGGCCGGGAGGAATGAGCAGTTCTTC	CASSLAGRNEQFF
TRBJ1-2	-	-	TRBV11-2	TGTGCCAGCAGCACGCACCCATTTAACTATGGCTACACCTTC	CASSTHPFNYGYTF
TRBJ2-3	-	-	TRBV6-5	TGTGCCAGCAGCCTGGCTGGCACCTCATTCGTCGAGACGCAGTATTTT	CASSLAGTSFVETQYF